This TCR beta chain comes out of a study of glioma-infiltrating T cells after dendritic cell vaccination. Study details: Dendritic cell vaccine was injected intradermally three times, biweekly.

This CDR3 contains 15 residues. V was clipped by 1 base and J by 1 base; unmatched bases: 3. The germline CDR1 and CDR2 sequences are SGHRS and YFSETQ. The assay was immunoSEQ multiplex PCR, and TCRdb's table has in-frame clones only and misses some. The repertoire holds fewer than 85,000 clones, with 70% to 90% as singletons. Selection required adequate fresh-frozen tumor tissue plus more than two years' survival data. PBMC were collected before vaccination, two weeks after the third vaccination, and at progression. This clonotype was sampled from a human donor with glioblastoma. The sequencing used blood, collected before dendritic cell vaccination. V gene TRBV5-1 combines with J gene TRBJ1-1, with 8 bases fitting TRBD1. DNA for the CDR3: TGCGCCAGCAGCTTGAGGGACAGGTGGAACACTGAAGCTTTCTTT. It translates to CASSLRDRWNTEAFF. The variable domain in full, completed from reference TRBV5-1 and TRBJ1-1, reads KAGVTQTPRYLIKTRGQQVTLSCSPISGHRSVSWYQQTPGQGLQFLFEYFSETQRNKGNFPGRFSGRQFSNSRSEMNVSTLELGDSALYLCASSLRDRWNTEAFFGQGTRLTVV.